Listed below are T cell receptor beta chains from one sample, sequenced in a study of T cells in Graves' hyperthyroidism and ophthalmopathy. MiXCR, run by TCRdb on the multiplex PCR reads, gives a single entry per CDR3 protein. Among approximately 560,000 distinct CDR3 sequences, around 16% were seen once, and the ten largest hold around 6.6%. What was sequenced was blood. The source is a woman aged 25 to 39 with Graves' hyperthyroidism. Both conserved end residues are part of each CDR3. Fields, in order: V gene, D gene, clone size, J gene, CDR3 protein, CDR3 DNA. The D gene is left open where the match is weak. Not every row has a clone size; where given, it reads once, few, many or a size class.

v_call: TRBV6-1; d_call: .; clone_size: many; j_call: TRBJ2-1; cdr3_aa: CASSERPTRGSYNEQFF; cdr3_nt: TGTGCCAGCAGTGAAAGGCCTACTAGGGGGTCCTACAATGAGCAGTTCTTC
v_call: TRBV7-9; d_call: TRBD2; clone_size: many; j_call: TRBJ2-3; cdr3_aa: CASSITSGSTDTQYF; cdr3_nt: TGTGCCAGCTCTATAACTAGCGGGAGTACAGATACGCAGTATTTT
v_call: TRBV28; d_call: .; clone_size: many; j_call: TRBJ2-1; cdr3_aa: CASSLEGSYNEQFF; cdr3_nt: TGTGCCAGCAGTTTAGAGGGTTCCTACAATGAGCAGTTCTTC
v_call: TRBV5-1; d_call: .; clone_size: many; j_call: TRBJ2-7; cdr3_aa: CASSLEVGRSYEQYF; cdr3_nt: TGCGCCAGCAGCTTGGAAGTAGGCCGCTCCTACGAGCAGTACTTC
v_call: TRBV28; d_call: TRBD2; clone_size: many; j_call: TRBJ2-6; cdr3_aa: CASSSLLRDYNSGANVLTF; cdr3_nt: TGTGCCAGCAGTTCACTCCTCCGGGACTATAACTCTGGGGCCAACGTCCTGACTTTC
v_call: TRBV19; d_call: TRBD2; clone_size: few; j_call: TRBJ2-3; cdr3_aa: CASSVRDYHTDTQYF; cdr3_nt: TGTGCCAGTAGTGTACGGGACTATCACACAGATACGCAGTATTTT
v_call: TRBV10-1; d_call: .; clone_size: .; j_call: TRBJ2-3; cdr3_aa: CASSDQGDTQYF; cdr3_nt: TGCGCCAGCAGTGACCAGGGAGATACGCAGTATTTT
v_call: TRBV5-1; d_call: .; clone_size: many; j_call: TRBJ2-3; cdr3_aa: CASSLAEPGQRGDTQYF; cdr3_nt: TGCGCCAGCAGCTTGGCGGAACCGGGACAACGGGGAGATACGCAGTATTTT
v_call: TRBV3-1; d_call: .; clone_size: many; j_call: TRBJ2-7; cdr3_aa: CASSSPLGRPYEQYF; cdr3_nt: TGTGCCAGCAGTTCCCCGCTCGGGAGACCCTACGAGCAGTACTTC
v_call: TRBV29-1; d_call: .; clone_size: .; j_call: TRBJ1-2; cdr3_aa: CSATDADYGYTF; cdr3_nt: TGCAGCGCTACCGACGCGGATTATGGCTACACCTTC
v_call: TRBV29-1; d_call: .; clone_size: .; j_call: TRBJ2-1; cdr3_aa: CSVGDSYNEQFF; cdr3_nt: TGCAGCGTTGGGGACTCCTACAATGAGCAGTTCTTC
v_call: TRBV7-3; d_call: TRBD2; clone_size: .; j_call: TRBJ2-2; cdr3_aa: CASSSGLAGDGELFF; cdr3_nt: TGTGCCAGCAGCAGCGGACTAGCGGGAGACGGGGAGCTGTTTTTT